The T cell receptor beta chain under discussion was sequenced for a study of T cell changes during pregnancy in multiple sclerosis. CDR1 is ENHRY and CDR2 is SYGVKD in the germline V gene. Trimming removed 2 bases from V and 4 bases from J, with 11 bases in between. The CDR3 is 15 residues long. Only in-frame clones appear in the TCRdb table, and some are missing; sequencing was by immunoSEQ multiplex PCR. This table has 30,000 to 45,000 clones, 85% to 95% appearing once. Specimen: PBMCs (not recorded whether the cells were cultured). The chain combines TRBV10-3 with TRBJ2-2, with D perhaps TRBD1 (5 bases). This TCR was sampled from a female donor with multiple sclerosis, enrolled in a pregnancy study. This CDR3 is CAISEAAGRTGELFF. CDR3 nucleotides: TGTGCCATCAGTGAGGCGGCAGGGCGCACCGGGGAGCTGTTTTTT.